Listed here are 21 T cell receptor beta chains from one sample, sequenced in a study of blood T cell repertoires in COVID-19. TCRdb's copy holds only in-frame clones and misses some; the assay was immunoSEQ multiplex PCR. The sample shows about 150,000 clones, roughly 87% of them seen only once. The sequencing sample was made of PBMCs or T cells enriched from blood (not recorded which). The source of these receptors is a woman aged 40 to 55 who had been exposed to COVID-19.

This clone appeared many times. Other DNA sequences in the same sample also yield this CDR3. The chain carries TRBV10-3 and TRBJ1-1; a weak D match, TRBD1 (6 bases). The germline V and J ends were trimmed by 0 bases and 2 bases, with 7 bases remaining between them. The germline V gene has CDR1 ENHRY and CDR2 SYGVKD. This CDR3 has 14 residues. The CDR3 DNA reads TGTGCCATCAGTGAGTCACAGGGAAACACTGAAGCTTTCTTT. Residues: CAISESQGNTEAFF.

The V and J genes are TRBV7-2 and TRBJ1-5, with D possibly being TRBD1 (5 bases). Germline CDR1 SGHTA, CDR2 FQGNSA. V lost 1 base and J 7 bases, leaving 14 bases between the germline ends. This CDR3 region has 15 residues. The CDR3 DNA reads TGTGCCAGCAGCTTAGTGATAGGGGTAGGGCAGCCCCAGCATTTT. Translating it yields CASSLVIGVGQPQHF. The complete variable domain, with remaining parts taken from reference TRBV7-2 and TRBJ1-5, reads GAGVSQSPSNKVTEKGKDVELRCDPISGHTALYWYRQSLGQGLEFLIYFQGNSAPDKSGLPSDRFSAERTGGSVSTLTIQRTQQEDSAVYLCASSLVIGVGQPQHFGDGTRLSIL.

The chain recombines TRBV24-1 with TRBJ2-3, with D maybe TRBD1 (6 bases). Between the trimmed V and J ends, which lost 4 bases and 1 base, there was a span of 8 bases. The CDR3 has 14 amino acids. Germline V CDR1 and CDR2: KGHDR, SFDVKD. The CDR3 coding sequence is TGTGCCACCAGTGACAGGGGCCGCACAGATACGCAGTATTTT. Its protein product is CATSDRGRTDTQYF.

V and J are TRBV2 and TRBJ2-7; 9 bases agree with TRBD1. Germline lookup yields CDR1 SNHLY and CDR2 FYNNEI. With V trimmed by 7 bases and J by 4 bases, 5 bases remained unmatched. CDR3 length equals 13 residues. In DNA, the CDR3 is TGTGCCAGCATTAGTGGACAGGGGTACGAGCAGTACTTC. Protein: CASISGQGYEQYF.

The rearrangement links TRBV25-1 to TRBJ2-1; 13 nucleotides line up with TRBD2. This CDR3 contains 17 residues. Trimming at V came to 3 bases and at J to 0 bases, leaving 2 bases not matched to a gene. Per germline, CDR1 MGHDK and CDR2 SYGVNS. The DNA for the CDR3 is TGTGCCAGCAGTGAGACTAGCGGGGGGACCTCCTACAATGAGCAGTTCTTC. Amino acids: CASSETSGGTSYNEQFF.

The CDR3 coding sequence is TGTGCCAGCAGCTTGACGCCGGGACAGGAAAACGAGCAGTACTTC. This translates into CASSLTPGQENEQYF. The J gene is TRBJ2-7, the V gene TRBV7-2; 8 bases line up with TRBD1. Germline V gene sequence: CDR1 SGHTA, CDR2 FQGNSA. The V segment lost 3 bases and the J segment 5 bases; nucleotides outside the gene matches: 9. The CDR3 loop spans 15 amino acids.

The chain has TRBV12-3 or TRBV12-4 and TRBJ1-2, with D perhaps matching TRBD1 (5 bases). Trimming stripped 9 bases from V and 4 bases from J, with 12 bases between. The CDR3 extends over 12 amino acids. The CDR3 reads CASLTGFYGYTF. The CDR3 region has the DNA TGTGCCAGTCTAACAGGATTCTATGGCTACACCTTC.

J is TRBJ2-5 and V is TRBV21-1; the DNA was not used to check the table's D call, TRBD2. TRBV21-1 is labeled a pseudogene. The CDR3 is 18 residues long. Written as DNA, the CDR3 is TGTGCCAGCAGCAAAGGAGGGGTGGGGCTAGCGGCTAAAGAGACCCAGTACTTC. Its translation: CASSKGGVGLAAKETQYF.

The rearrangement links TRBV3-1 (or the pseudogene TRBV3-2) to TRBJ2-1; TRBD2 agrees at 8 bases. The V gene's germline CDR1 is LGHDT and CDR2 YNNKEL (reference sequence). V shed 2 bases and J 9 bases; nucleotides not matched to a gene: 6. CDR3 size: 14 residues. CDR3 region: CASSQPSGSLEQFF. The CDR3 nucleotides are TGTGCCAGCAGCCAACCGAGCGGGAGCCTTGAGCAGTTCTTC.

This clone occurred once. The rearrangement uses TRBV28 and TRBJ1-5, with 10 bases matching TRBD1. Germline lookup yields CDR1 MDHEN and CDR2 SYDVKM. The length of the CDR3 is 17 residues. V trimming: 3 bases; J trimming: 0 bases; junction bases outside the gene matches: 5. CDR3 DNA: TGTGCCAGCAGTTTCCGGACAGGGGGGTATAGCAATCAGCCCCAGCATTTT. The encoded protein is CASSFRTGGYSNQPQHF. The variable domain in full, with the rest retrieved from reference TRBV28 and TRBJ1-5, is DVKVTQSSRYLVKRTGEKVFLECVQDMDHENMFWYRQDPGLGLRLIYFSYDVKMKEKGDIPEGYSVSREKKERFSLILESASTNQTSMYLCASSFRTGGYSNQPQHFGDGTRLSIL.

The chain combines TRBV3-1 (or the pseudogene TRBV3-2) with TRBJ2-1; 8 bases agree with TRBD2. Per the germline V gene, CDR1 is LGHDT and CDR2 is YNNKEL (reference sequence). The V gene end was trimmed by 2 bases and the J gene end by 8 bases; junction bases not matched to a gene: 8. The CDR3 length is 15 residues. DNA of the CDR3: TGTGCCAGCAGCCAACAACGGGAGGGCCGCGATGAGCAGTTCTTC. This gives the protein CASSQQREGRDEQFF.

The chain uses TRBV5-1 and TRBJ1-1; no clear D gene. The ends were cut back, 0 bases at V and 2 bases at J, with 17 bases in the middle. Germline V gene lookup returns CDR1 SGHRS and CDR2 YFSETQ. The CDR3 length is 17 residues. CDR3 in DNA: TGCGCCAGCAGCTTGGGAGGGAACGGGCTTAGAAACACTGAAGCTTTCTTT. This encodes CASSLGGNGLRNTEAFF.

The rearrangement links TRBV18 to TRBJ1-1, with 8 bases matching TRBD1. The CDR3 runs to 15 residues. J gave up 5 bases and V 3 bases, and 8 bases lay outside the gene matches. CDR1 and CDR2 from the germline V gene are KGHSH and LQKENI. In nucleotides, the CDR3 is TGTGCCAGCTCACCGACCTCGGACAGGGCGACTGAAGCTTTCTTT. Its translation: CASSPTSDRATEAFF.

This clone was observed a single time. CDR3: CASSSGQRLSYEQYF. The CDR3 region has the DNA TGCGCCAGCAGCTCAGGACAGCGCCTCTCCTACGAGCAGTACTTC. The chain employs TRBV5-1 and TRBJ2-7, with D possibly TRBD1 on 6 matching bases. Per the germline V gene, CDR1 is SGHRS and CDR2 is YFSETQ. The CDR3 contains 15 residues. V was clipped by 3 bases and J by 0 bases, with 13 bases between them.

V usage is TRBV5-6 and J usage is TRBJ1-2, with a possible D match to TRBD1 (6 bases). This CDR3 spans 14 amino acids. V lost 0 bases and J lost 2, with 8 bases in between. Germline CDR1 reads SGHDT; CDR2 reads YYEEEE. This chain's CDR3 is CASSLEQGNYGYTF. Here the CDR3 DNA reads TGTGCCAGCAGCTTGGAACAGGGAAACTATGGCTACACCTTC. Looking up the rest from reference TRBV5-6 and TRBJ1-2 gives the full variable domain: DAGVTQSPTHLIKTRGQQVTLRCSPKSGHDTVSWYQQALGQGPQFIFQYYEEEERQRGNFPDRFSGHQFPNYSSELNVNALLLGDSALYLCASSLEQGNYGYTFGSGTRLTVV.

This chain links TRBV28 with TRBJ1-5; 9 bases are shared with TRBD1. Trimming at V came to 8 bases and at J to 5 bases, leaving 4 bases not matched to a gene. In germline, CDR1 is MDHEN, CDR2 SYDVKM. The CDR3 is 13 amino acids. The CDR3 region is CASHDRGYQPQHF. The CDR3 coding sequence is TGTGCCAGCCACGACAGGGGGTATCAGCCCCAGCATTTT. The variable domain in full, with the rest retrieved from reference TRBV28 and TRBJ1-5, is DVKVTQSSRYLVKRTGEKVFLECVQDMDHENMFWYRQDPGLGLRLIYFSYDVKMKEKGDIPEGYSVSREKKERFSLILESASTNQTSMYLCASHDRGYQPQHFGDGTRLSIL.

The rearrangement uses TRBV9 and TRBJ2-2, with TRBD1 identical over 8 bases. The CDR3 runs to 15 residues. The germline CDR1 and CDR2 sequences are SGDLS and YYNGEE. With 2 bases clipped from V and 4 bases from J, the junction kept 4 bases outside the gene matches. CDR3 nucleotides: TGTGCCAGCAGCGTTGCAGGGGGCGGCACCGGGGAGCTGTTTTTT. Its translation: CASSVAGGGTGELFF.

As DNA, the CDR3 is TGTGCCAGCAGCGCGGGACTAGACCCCGCCGAGCAGTACTTC. Translated, it gives CASSAGLDPAEQYF. The chain recombines TRBV9 with TRBJ2-7; 8 nucleotides line up with TRBD2. The CDR3 covers 14 residues. CDR1 is SGDLS and CDR2 is YYNGEE in the germline V gene. Trimming removed 3 bases from V and 6 bases from J; junction bases left unmatched: 8.

The DNA of the CDR3 is TGTGCCAGTCTGGGGGCTGACAGCTCCTACGAGCAGTACTTC. It translates to CASLGADSSYEQYF. The rearrangement links TRBV11-2 to TRBJ2-7; D is possibly TRBD1 (6 bases). The CDR3 runs to 14 residues. Trimming stripped 9 bases from V and 0 bases from J, with 15 bases between. CDR1 is SGHAT and CDR2 is FQNNGV in the germline V gene.

The DNA for the CDR3 is TGTGCCAGCAGTTACCGGGGGACCTTTAATGAGCAGTTCTTC. This codes for CASSYRGTFNEQFF. The chain carries TRBV6-2 or TRBV6-3 and TRBJ2-1; perhaps TRBD2 as D (6 bases). CDR1 is MNHEY, CDR2 SVGEGT, per germline. There are 14 residues in the CDR3. Trimming took 2 bases from V and 7 from J, leaving 12 bases between them.

The rearrangement joins TRBV5-1 to TRBJ1-2; D unresolved. The CDR3 contains 15 residues. Germline V lookup: CDR1 SGHRS, CDR2 YFSETQ. V lost 0 bases and J lost 5, with 14 bases in between. DNA of the CDR3: TGCGCCAGCAGCTTGGGTTCGGCAGACAAATATGGCTACACCTTC. Protein product: CASSLGSADKYGYTF. The full variable domain, with the rest looked up from reference TRBV5-1 and TRBJ1-2, is KAGVTQTPRYLIKTRGQQVTLSCSPISGHRSVSWYQQTPGQGLQFLFEYFSETQRNKGNFPGRFSGRQFSNSRSEMNVSTLELGDSALYLCASSLGSADKYGYTFGSGTRLTVV.